The 2 T cell receptor beta chains below all came from one sample that was sequenced in a study of CD8 T cells in ankylosing spondylitis. One entry per CDR3 protein results from TCRdb running MiXCR on the 5' RACE reads. This table has roughly 180,000 distinct CDR3 sequences, around 10% appearing once. The sample was blood, either unsorted or a sorted T cell fraction (not recorded which). These receptors were taken from a male donor with ankylosing spondylitis or in good health (not recorded which).

This clonotype appeared many times. This chain joins TRBV20-1 and TRBJ2-4; 10 nucleotides line up with TRBD2. CDR1 DFQATT and CDR2 SNEGSKA come from the germline V gene (reference sequence). Losses at the gene ends were 3 bases for V and 0 bases for J; bases not matched to a gene: 11. CDR3 length: 18 residues. In DNA, the CDR3 is TGCAGTGCTAGCAGGACTAGCGGAGATCTACTAGCCAAAAACATTCAGTACTTC. Amino acids: CSASRTSGDLLAKNIQYF.

This clonotype came up many times. J is TRBJ2-5 and V is TRBV20-1; D may be TRBD1 (6 bases). V was trimmed by 6 bases and J by 4 bases, leaving 18 bases between them. The CDR3 totals 14 residues. Per the germline V gene, CDR1 is DFQATT and CDR2 is SNEGSKA (reference sequence). The CDR3 DNA sequence: TGCAGTGCCCCCCCGGCCAGGGGATTAGAGACCCAGTACTTC. The encoded protein is CSAPPARGLETQYF.